This TCR beta chain was recovered during a study of blood T cell repertoires in COVID-19. TCRdb's copy holds only in-frame clones and misses some; the assay was immunoSEQ multiplex PCR. The sample records more than 200,000 clones, around 84% being singletons. Trimming cost V 7 bases and J 7 bases; bases outside gene matches: 9. The germline V gene has CDR1 SQVTM and CDR2 ANQGSEA. The CDR3 spans 13 residues. The specimen was PBMCs or T cells enriched from blood (not recorded which). The sequence came from a middle-aged man who had recovered from COVID-19. The rearrangement uses TRBV29-1 and TRBJ1-2; TRBD1 aligns across 10 bases. The CDR3 DNA follows: TGCAGCGCCGCGGACAGGGGGATGGGTGGCTACACCTTC. Protein sequence: CSAADRGMGGYTF.